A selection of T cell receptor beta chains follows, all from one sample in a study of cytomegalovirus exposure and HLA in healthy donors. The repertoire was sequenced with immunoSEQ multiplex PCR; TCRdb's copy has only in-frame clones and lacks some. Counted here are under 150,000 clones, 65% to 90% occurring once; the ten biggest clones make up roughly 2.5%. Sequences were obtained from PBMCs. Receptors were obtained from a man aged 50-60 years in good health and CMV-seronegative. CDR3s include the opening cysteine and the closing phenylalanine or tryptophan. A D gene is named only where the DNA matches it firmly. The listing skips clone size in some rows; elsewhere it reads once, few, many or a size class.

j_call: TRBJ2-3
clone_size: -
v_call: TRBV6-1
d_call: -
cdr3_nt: TGTGCCAGCAGTGAAGCCCGGGTCCGCACAGATACGCAGTATTTT
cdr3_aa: CASSEARVRTDTQYF

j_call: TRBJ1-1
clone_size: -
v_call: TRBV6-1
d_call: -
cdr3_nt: TGTGCCAGCAGTCCATGGACTTACACTGAAGCTTTCTTT
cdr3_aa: CASSPWTYTEAFF

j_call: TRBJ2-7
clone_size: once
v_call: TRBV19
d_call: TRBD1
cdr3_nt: TGTGCCAGTAGTATGGGTCAGGGGGTGATCTACGAGCAGTACTTC
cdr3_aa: CASSMGQGVIYEQYF

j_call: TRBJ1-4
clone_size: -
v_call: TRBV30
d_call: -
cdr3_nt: TGTGCCTGGAGTGTACAATCCGAAAAACTGTTTTTT
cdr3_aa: CAWSVQSEKLFF

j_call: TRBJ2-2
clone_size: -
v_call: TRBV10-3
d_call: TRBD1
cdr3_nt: TGTGCCATCAGCCCCGGACAGGGGGTTCCCACCGGGGAGCTGTTTTTT
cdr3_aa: CAISPGQGVPTGELFF

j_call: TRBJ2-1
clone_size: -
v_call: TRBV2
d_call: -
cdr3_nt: TGTGCCAGCAGTCCCCAGGGCCCTCTCAAGCAGTTCTTC
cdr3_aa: CASSPQGPLKQFF

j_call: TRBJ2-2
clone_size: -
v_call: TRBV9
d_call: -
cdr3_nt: TGTGCCAGCAGCGTAGAATCGGCCGGGGAGCTGTTTTTT
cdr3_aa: CASSVESAGELFF

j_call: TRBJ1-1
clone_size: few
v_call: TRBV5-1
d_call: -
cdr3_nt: TGCGCCAGCAGCTTGGTTGGACTTTTGAACACTGAAGCTTTCTTT
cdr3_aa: CASSLVGLLNTEAFF

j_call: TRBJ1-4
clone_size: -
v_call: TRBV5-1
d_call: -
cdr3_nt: TGCGCCAGCAGCCCGTTTGCAACTAATGAAAAACTGTTTTTT
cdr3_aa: CASSPFATNEKLFF

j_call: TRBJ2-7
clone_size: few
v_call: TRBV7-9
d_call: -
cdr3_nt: TGTGCCAGCAGCTTAGCCAGGTTCAACGAGCAGTACTTC
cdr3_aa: CASSLARFNEQYF

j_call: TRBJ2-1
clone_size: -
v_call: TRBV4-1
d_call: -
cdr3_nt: TGCGCCAGCAGCCAAGTCCCCATTAGCCTCAGCTCCTACAATGAGCAGTTCTTC
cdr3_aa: CASSQVPISLSSYNEQFF

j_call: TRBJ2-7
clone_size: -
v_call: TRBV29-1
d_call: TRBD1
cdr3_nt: TGCAGCGCTAAGACAGGGACCTACGAGCAGTACTTC
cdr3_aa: CSAKTGTYEQYF

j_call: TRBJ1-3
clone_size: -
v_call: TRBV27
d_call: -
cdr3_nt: -
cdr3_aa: CASSSSWTGSDTIYF

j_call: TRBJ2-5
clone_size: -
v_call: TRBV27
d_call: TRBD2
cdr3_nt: TGTGCCAGCAGTTTATTACCTAGCGGGGGGCTGGGGGAGACCCAGTACTTC
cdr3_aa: CASSLLPSGGLGETQYF

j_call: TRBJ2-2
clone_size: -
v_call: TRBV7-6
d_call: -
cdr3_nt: TGTGCCAGCAGCCCCGCCGGGGAGCTGTTTTTT
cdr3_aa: CASSPAGELFF

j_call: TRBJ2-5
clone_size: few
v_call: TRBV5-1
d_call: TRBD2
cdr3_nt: TGCGCCAGCAGCTTGACTAGCGAAGAGACCCAGTACTTC
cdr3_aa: CASSLTSEETQYF

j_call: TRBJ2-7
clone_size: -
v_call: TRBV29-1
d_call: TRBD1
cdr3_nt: TGCAGCGTTGGAATGGACAGGGACGAGCAGTACTTC
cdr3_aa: CSVGMDRDEQYF

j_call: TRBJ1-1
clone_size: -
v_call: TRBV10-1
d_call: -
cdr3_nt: TGCGCCAGCAGTGGAGGGCGGGACACTGAAGCTTTCTTT
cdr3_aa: CASSGGRDTEAFF

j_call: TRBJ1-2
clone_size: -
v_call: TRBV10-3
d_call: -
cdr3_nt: TGTGCCGCGCGGGGGGAGAATGGCTACACCTTC
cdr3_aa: CAARGENGYTF

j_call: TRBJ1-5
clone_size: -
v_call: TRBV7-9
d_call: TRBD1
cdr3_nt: TGTGCCAGCAGCTTAGACGCAGGGGGCATCCAGCCCCAGCATTTT
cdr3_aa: CASSLDAGGIQPQHF

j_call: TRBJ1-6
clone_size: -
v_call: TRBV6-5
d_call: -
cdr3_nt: TGTGCCAGCAGTTACTCTTCGGGTTCCAATTCACCCCTCCACTTT
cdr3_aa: CASSYSSGSNSPLHF

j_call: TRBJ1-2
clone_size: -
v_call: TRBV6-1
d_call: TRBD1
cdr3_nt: TGTGCCAGCAGTGGAATGGACAGGGGTTTGAATGGCTACACCTTC
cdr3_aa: CASSGMDRGLNGYTF

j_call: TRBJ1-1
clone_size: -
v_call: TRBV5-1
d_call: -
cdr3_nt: TGCGCCAGCAGCTGGGGCCAGGAAGCTTTCTTT
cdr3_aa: CASSWGQEAFF

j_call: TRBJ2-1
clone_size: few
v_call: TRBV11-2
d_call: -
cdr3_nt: TGTGCCAGCAACAGGGACTCCTACAATGAGCAGTTCTTC
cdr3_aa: CASNRDSYNEQFF

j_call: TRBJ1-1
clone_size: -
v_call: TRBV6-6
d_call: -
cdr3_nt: TGTGCCAGCAGTTACATCAAATCGGGGGACACTGAAGCTTTCTTT
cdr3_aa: CASSYIKSGDTEAFF